These 23 T cell receptor beta chains were all obtained from the same sample, sequenced in a study of spatial heterogeneity in lung cancer. MiXCR, run by TCRdb on the 5' RACE reads, gives a single entry per CDR3 protein. The sample has 9,000 to 10,000 distinct CDR3 sequences; 23% are singletons. Time point reported: blood at routine non-recurrence follow-up after resection. Sequenced here: PBMCs, sampled at follow-up. The receptors derive from a female donor with early-stage non-small cell lung cancer.

This clonotype is labeled medium-sized (0.01 to 0.1%). The rearrangement joins TRBV7-2 to TRBJ2-1, with 7 bases fitting TRBD1. The length of the CDR3 is 16 residues. Germline V gene sequence: CDR1 SGHTA, CDR2 FQGNSA. The V segment lost 0 bases and the J segment 9 bases; nucleotides outside the gene matches: 11. The CDR3 nucleotides are TGTGCCAGCAGCTTAGCCCCAAGGACAGGTAGGGGTGAGCAGTTCTTC. Translating it yields CASSLAPRTGRGEQFF.

There are a few counts of this clonotype. The chain joins TRBV11-2 to TRBJ2-5; 10 nucleotides align to TRBD2. The length of the CDR3 is 15 residues. CDR1 is SGHAT and CDR2 is FQNNGV in the germline V gene. After removal of 1 base from V and 4 bases from J, the junction contained 3 bases not matched to a gene. This CDR3 is CASSLGLAGAETQYF. The CDR3 DNA sequence: TGTGCCAGCAGCTTAGGTCTAGCGGGAGCAGAGACCCAGTACTTC.

This rearrangement joins TRBV2 to TRBJ1-6; D gene unclear. This CDR3 has 15 amino acids. The germline CDR1 and CDR2 sequences are SNHLY and FYNNEI. With 6 bases removed from V and 8 bases from J, the gap between germline ends came to 17 bases. CDR3 region: CASRLTDGRDSPLHF. The CDR3 nucleotides are TGTGCCAGCAGGCTTACGGACGGGAGGGATTCACCCCTCCACTTT.

This chain's CDR3 is CAISYNRDEGEQYF. The CDR3 DNA reads as TGTGCCATCAGTTACAACAGGGATGAGGGCGAGCAGTACTTC. The V call is TRBV10-3, the J call TRBJ2-7; maybe TRBD1 (6 bases). V lost 5 bases to trimming and J lost 6 bases, with 17 bases between them. CDR1 is ENHRY, CDR2 SYGVKD, per germline. The CDR3 length is 14 residues.

This clonotype was counted between two and nine times. The V gene is TRBV6-2 or TRBV6-3, the J gene TRBJ2-1; TRBD1 is a possible D gene (6 bases). V was cut by 3 bases and J by 8 bases, with 26 bases left in between. The CDR3 spans 18 residues. Germline values: CDR1 MNHEY, CDR2 SVGEGT. CDR3 bases: TGTGCCAGCAGTTATGGCCCTCTGACGGGACATCCTTCGGATGAGCAGTTCTTC. Its translation is CASSYGPLTGHPSDEQFF.

Judged by abundance, this clonotype is medium-sized (0.01 to 0.1%). The genes are TRBV12-3 or TRBV12-4 and TRBJ2-3; TRBD2 agrees at 13 bases. The CDR3 has 13 amino acids. V trimming: 10 bases; J trimming: 6 bases; junction bases outside the gene matches: 4. CDR3 DNA: TGTGCCACCGGACTAGCGGGAGTGGATACGCAGTATTTT. Its protein product is CATGLAGVDTQYF.

This clonotype is classed as medium-sized. The chain employs TRBV29-1 and TRBJ1-2, with 7 bases that match TRBD1. Germline CDR1 is SQVTM and CDR2 is ANQGSEA. J lost 5 bases, V lost 6 bases, and 12 bases had no gene match. The CDR3 is made up of 14 amino acids. CDR3 region: CSVARDRAEYGYTF. DNA of the CDR3: TGCAGCGTGGCCAGAGACAGGGCCGAGTATGGCTACACCTTC.

V is TRBV5-1 and J is TRBJ1-1, with 8 bases identical to TRBD1. The V segment lost 4 bases and the J segment 6 bases; nucleotides outside the gene matches: 5. Germline CDR1 and CDR2: SGHRS and YFSETQ. This CDR3 is 13 amino acids long. The CDR3 is CASSRTGWAEAFF. The CDR3, as DNA: TGCGCCAGCAGCCGGACAGGGTGGGCTGAAGCTTTCTTT.

This clonotype has more than one count but fewer than ten. The chain uses TRBV7-2 and TRBJ1-1; D is unclear. Germline values: CDR1 SGHTA, CDR2 FQGNSA. V was cut by 0 bases and J by 4 bases, with 9 bases left in between. This CDR3 is built from 14 residues. Here the CDR3 reads CASSLAHSGTEAFF. CDR3 DNA sequence: TGTGCCAGCAGCTTAGCCCACAGCGGCACTGAAGCTTTCTTT.

The V and J genes are TRBV7-6 and TRBJ2-2; TRBD1 matches 8 bases. The germline CDR1 and CDR2 sequences are SGHVS and FNYEAQ. The V segment lost 1 base and the J segment 5 bases; nucleotides outside the gene matches: 3. CDR3 length equals 15 residues. CDR3 sequence reads: CASSLVDRGTGELFF. Here the CDR3 DNA reads TGTGCCAGCAGCTTAGTTGACAGGGGTACCGGGGAGCTGTTTTTT.

This clonotype is medium-sized. This sequence joins TRBV7-8 and TRBJ2-5; 11 nucleotides match TRBD1. With 4 bases clipped from V and 2 bases from J, the junction kept 0 bases outside the gene matches. Germline loops: CDR1 SGHVS, CDR2 FQNEAQ. CDR3 length: 14 residues. The CDR3 here is CASSWDRGQETQYF. For the CDR3, the DNA is TGTGCCAGCAGCTGGGACAGGGGGCAAGAGACCCAGTACTTC. The variable domain in full, with the rest retrieved from reference TRBV7-8 and TRBJ2-5, is GAGVSQSPRYKVAKRGQDVALRCDPISGHVSLFWYQQALGQGPEFLTYFQNEAQLDKSGLPSDRFFAERPEGSVSTLKIQRTQQEDSAVYLCASSWDRGQETQYFGPGTRLLVL.

The V gene is TRBV20-1, the J gene TRBJ2-5; 7 positions match TRBD2. Losses at the gene ends were 4 bases for V and 2 bases for J; bases not matched to a gene: 10. Germline V gene data show CDR1 as DFQATT and CDR2 as SNEGSKA (reference sequence). The length of the CDR3 is 15 residues. The CDR3 sequence: CSATRGSGPQETQYF. The CDR3 nucleotides are TGCAGTGCTACTCGGGGTAGCGGGCCACAAGAGACCCAGTACTTC.

This clonotype is medium-sized. The V and J genes are TRBV12-3 or TRBV12-4 and TRBJ2-3, with 8 nucleotides matching TRBD2. V lost 5 bases and J lost 3; bases outside the gene matches: 7. The CDR3 is made up of 15 amino acids. The CDR3 bases are TGTGCCAGCAGTCCCCGACTAGCGTTGACAGATACGCAGTATTTT. It encodes CASSPRLALTDTQYF.

This clonotype has more than one count but fewer than ten. The chain links TRBV7-8 to TRBJ2-7, with D tentatively TRBD2 (6 bases). The V gene's germline CDR1 is SGHVS and CDR2 FQNEAQ. Deletions cut 1 base from V and 1 base from J, with 11 bases between. The CDR3 is 15 residues long. The CDR3 protein is CASSLVGTSSYEQYF. CDR3 DNA: TGTGCCAGCAGCTTAGTTGGGACTTCGTCCTACGAGCAGTACTTC.

This clonotype is labeled as medium-sized. The chain employs TRBV6-2 or TRBV6-3 and TRBJ1-2, with unresolved D. V was pared by 6 bases and J by 8 bases, with 10 bases between. This CDR3 contains 11 residues. The V gene's germline CDR1 is MNHEY and CDR2 SVGEGT. This CDR3 is CASSLLWGYTF. In DNA, the CDR3 is TGTGCCAGCAGCCTTCTTTGGGGCTACACCTTC.

The chain is built from TRBV14 and TRBJ2-4; no clear D gene. Between the trimmed V and J ends, which lost 3 bases and 10 bases, there was a span of 16 bases. This CDR3 is built from 14 residues. Germline CDR1 SGHDN, CDR2 FVKESK. The CDR3 bases are TGTGCCAGCAGCCAGTCCACCACTGGGTCGATTCAGTACTTC. This encodes CASSQSTTGSIQYF. The entire variable domain, with the rest obtained from reference TRBV14 and TRBJ2-4, is as follows: EAGVTQFPSHSVIEKGQTVTLRCDPISGHDNLYWYRRVMGKEIKFLLHFVKESKQDESGMPNNRFLAERTGGTYSTLKVQPAELEDSGVYFCASSQSTTGSIQYFGAGTRLSVL.

The V gene is TRBV7-2, the J gene TRBJ2-5, with TRBD2 matching over 8 bases. This CDR3 region has 15 residues. The germline V gene has CDR1 SGHTA and CDR2 FQGNSA. V lost 5 bases to trimming and J lost 4 bases; unmatched junction nucleotides: 9. In nucleotides, the CDR3 is TGTGCCAGCAGCATACCGGGACTAGTGGTAGAGACCCAGTACTTC. It specifies CASSIPGLVVETQYF.

The chain recombines TRBV24-1 with TRBJ1-2; 10 nucleotides line up with TRBD1. The V gene's germline CDR1 is KGHDR and CDR2 SFDVKD. The V segment lost 5 bases and the J segment 0 bases; nucleotides outside the gene matches: 14. The CDR3 spans 19 residues. CDR3 DNA sequence: TGTGCCACCAGTGTTGGGGATCGACAGGGGGCTTTAGCTAACTATGGCTACACCTTC. Its translation: CATSVGDRQGALANYGYTF.

The V call is TRBV5-1, the J call TRBJ2-5; D perhaps matches TRBD1 (5 bases). V lost 1 base, J lost 2 bases, and 6 bases lay in between. The CDR3 contains 13 residues. The V gene's germline CDR1 is SGHRS and CDR2 YFSETQ. The CDR3 loop is CASSLKGQETQYF. The DNA for the CDR3 is TGCGCCAGCAGCTTGAAGGGGCAAGAGACCCAGTACTTC.

The chain joins TRBV7-8 to TRBJ2-2; D not resolved. Per the germline V gene, CDR1 is SGHVS and CDR2 is FQNEAQ. The CDR3 is 12 residues long. V was pared by 2 bases and J by 7 bases, with 5 bases between. CDR3 coding DNA: TGTGCCAGCAGCTTACCTAACGGGGAGCTGTTTTTT. Amino acids: CASSLPNGELFF.

CDR3: CASSPPTDTQYF. The CDR3 DNA follows: TGTGCCAGCAGCCCACCGACAGATACGCAGTATTTT. The chain joins TRBV7-2 to TRBJ2-3; D is ambiguous. V was clipped by 5 bases and J by 3 bases, with 6 bases between them. Germline assignment: CDR1 SGHTA and CDR2 FQGNSA. The CDR3 is 12 residues long.

This clonotype was seen a handful of times. The chain couples TRBV7-8 to TRBJ2-7; D is unclear. This CDR3 has 14 residues. Trimming took off 0 bases at V and 2 bases at J, with 8 bases between the two ends. Germline CDR1 reads SGHVS; CDR2 reads FQNEAQ. The CDR3 nucleotides are TGTGCCAGCAGCTTAGCCCGGAGAGCCTACGAGCAGTACTTC. The encoded protein is CASSLARRAYEQYF.

The chain recombines TRBV28 with TRBJ1-2; possible D gene TRBD1, 5 bases. Germline V gene sequence: CDR1 MDHEN, CDR2 SYDVKM. The CDR3 sequence is 14 residues long. V lost 2 bases and J lost 5, with 12 bases in between. CDR3 bases: TGTGCCAGCAGTTTAGTCCAGGGAGAATATGGCTACACCTTC. This sequence encodes CASSLVQGEYGYTF.